Presented here are 20 T cell receptor beta chains from one specimen sequenced in a study of CD8 T cells in ankylosing spondylitis (dated by TCRdb to the late 2010s). Results and caveats for the whole study, not just this receptor: Blood from ankylosing spondylitis patients appeared to be characterized by a TCR beta motif composed of about 8 highly homologous amino acid variants.

The library was built by means of 5' RACE. The sequencing machine was an Illumina HiSeq 2500. TCRdb applied fastp at Q25 and MiXCR to the public reads, then kept only in-frame beta chains. Rows are combined by CDR3 protein, so each entry shows the most common genes and DNA. The sample table lists roughly 400,000 distinct CDR3 sequences, about 20% of them with a count of one. The biggest ten clones account for around 16% of the sample. These receptors' antigens are unknown. Sequencing input: blood, either unsorted or a sorted T cell fraction (not recorded which). The receptor source for this set is a male donor with ankylosing spondylitis.

This clonotype has only a few counts. This rearrangement joins TRBV18 to TRBJ1-6; 8 bases line up with TRBD1. The germline V gene has CDR1 KGHSH and CDR2 LQKENI. The CDR3 spans 12 residues. The junction had 5 bases not matched to a gene; V was cut back by 5 bases and J by 14 bases. CDR3 bases: TGTGCCAGCTCAGACGGACAGGGAGCCCTCCACTTT. Protein: CASSDGQGALHF.

The chain has TRBV11-3 and TRBJ2-7; 9 bases are shared with TRBD2. The CDR3 loop spans 16 amino acids. Germline V gene lookup returns CDR1 SGHNT and CDR2 YENEEA. Trimming removed 5 bases from V and 4 bases from J; junction bases left unmatched: 12. This CDR3 reads CASSDAPLAGVYEQYF. The CDR3 DNA follows: TGTGCCAGCAGCGACGCTCCTTTAGCGGGAGTTTACGAGCAGTACTTC.

The chain is built from TRBV19 and TRBJ2-5; perhaps TRBD2 as D (5 bases). Germline lookup yields CDR1 LNHDA and CDR2 SQIVND (reference sequence). The V end lost 5 bases, the J end lost 2 bases, and 18 bases lay between the germline ends. The CDR3 has 16 amino acids. The CDR3 DNA reads TGTGCCAGTAGTTCCGGTTTTTCAGCGGAGCAAGAGACCCAGTACTTC. It specifies CASSSGFSAEQETQYF.

J is TRBJ2-3 and V is TRBV20-1; 9 nucleotides match TRBD2. Germline V gene lookup returns CDR1 DFQATT and CDR2 SNEGSKA (reference sequence). V lost 3 bases and J lost 8; bases outside the gene matches: 21. The CDR3 extends over 18 amino acids. The CDR3 DNA sequence: TGCAGTGCTAGTCCTGGGGCGGGAGGGCCGAGGTTCTGGGGTACGCAGTATTTT. Translated, it gives CSASPGAGGPRFWGTQYF.

The chain carries TRBV7-2 and TRBJ1-1; D possibly corresponds to TRBD1 (5 bases). The V end lost 1 base, the J end lost 4 bases, and 16 bases lay between the germline ends. The CDR3 is 16 amino acids. The germline V gene has CDR1 SGHTA and CDR2 FQGNSA. The CDR3 nucleotides are TGTGCCAGCAGCTTAGTCGCAGGGATGTTTGCCACTGAAGCTTTCTTT. It codes for CASSLVAGMFATEAFF.

This chain connects TRBV29-1 to TRBJ1-1; 7 bases line up with TRBD1. CDR1 is SQVTM, CDR2 ANQGSEA, per germline. Trimming removed 5 bases from V and 3 bases from J; junction bases left unmatched: 3. CDR3 size: 12 residues. The CDR3 here is CSVTGVDTEAFF. The CDR3 DNA sequence: TGCAGCGTTACAGGGGTCGACACTGAAGCTTTCTTT.

In this sample, this clonotype turned up many times. The rearrangement joins TRBV12-3 or TRBV12-4 to TRBJ2-3, with TRBD2 matching over 11 bases. This CDR3 spans 15 amino acids. V was pared by 1 base and J by 4 bases, with 1 base of the junction left unmatched. The CDR3 region is CASSLVLAGADTQYF. The CDR3 nucleotides read TGTGCCAGCAGTTTAGTACTAGCGGGAGCAGATACGCAGTATTTT.

This clonotype came up many times. CDR3 in amino acids: CAWGTQDALRTDTQYF. The CDR3 nucleotides read TGTGCCTGGGGAACCCAGGACGCACTCCGCACAGATACGCAGTATTTT. The V call is TRBV30, the J call TRBJ2-3, with D uncertain. The germline V gene has CDR1 GTSNPN and CDR2 SVGIG (reference sequence). Trimming left V 5 bases short and J 1 base short, with 19 bases between. This CDR3 region has 16 residues.

This clonotype was detected only a few times. The chain joins TRBV6-2 or TRBV6-3 to TRBJ2-1; no definite D call. The V gene lost 2 bases and the J gene lost 2 bases, with 7 bases spanning the gap. The CDR3 is 14 residues long. Germline V CDR1 and CDR2: MNHEY, SVGEGT. As DNA, the CDR3 is TGTGCCAGCAGTTACCTTCAAGCCTACAATGAGCAGTTCTTC. Residues: CASSYLQAYNEQFF.

The rearrangement uses TRBV5-1 and TRBJ2-3, with 13 positions matching TRBD2. The CDR3 covers 18 residues. Germline assignment: CDR1 SGHRS and CDR2 YFSETQ. The V gene end was trimmed by 4 bases and the J gene end by 1 base; junction bases not matched to a gene: 9. The CDR3 nucleotides are TGCGCCAGCAGCAACGGACTAGCGGGAGCGGGGGGCACAGATACGCAGTATTTT. Protein product: CASSNGLAGAGGTDTQYF.

This clonotype was detected a few times. The genes are TRBV20-1 and TRBJ2-7, with 10 nucleotides matching TRBD1. The germline V gene has CDR1 DFQATT and CDR2 SNEGSKA (reference sequence). This CDR3 spans 14 amino acids. V trimming: 6 bases; J trimming: 2 bases; junction bases outside the gene matches: 7. The CDR3 loop reads CSALSGTGAYEQYF. The CDR3 coding sequence is TGCAGTGCCCTTTCCGGGACAGGGGCCTACGAGCAGTACTTC.

Only a few counts were recorded for this clonotype. This rearrangement joins TRBV21-1 to TRBJ2-7; the table's D call, TRBD1, was not checked against the DNA. TRBV21-1 is shown as a pseudogene. This CDR3 has 17 residues. CDR3 sequence (DNA): TGTGCCAGCAGCAAACCCGCCGGACAGGAGGGATCCTACGAGCAGTACTTC. Its translation: CASSKPAGQEGSYEQYF.

V gene TRBV20-1 combines with J gene TRBJ2-4, with D maybe TRBD2 (7 bases). V lost 6 bases to trimming and J lost 7 bases, with 16 bases between them. This CDR3 is built from 13 residues. Per the germline V gene, CDR1 is DFQATT and CDR2 is SNEGSKA (reference sequence). The CDR3 spells CSALGGGPNIQYF. CDR3 in DNA: TGCAGTGCCCTGGGAGGGGGACCGAACATTCAGTACTTC.

The gene calls are TRBV24-1 and TRBJ1-5; no definite D call. Trimming removed 4 bases from V and 0 bases from J, with 12 bases in between. Germline V gene data show CDR1 as KGHDR and CDR2 as SFDVKD. The CDR3 totals 16 residues. Written as DNA, the CDR3 is TGTGCCACCAGTGACGTTGACCTGATTAGCAATCAGCCCCAGCATTTT. It is translated as CATSDVDLISNQPQHF.

The table lists this clonotype with a count of one. This chain joins TRBV29-1 and TRBJ2-7; D not certain. CDR1 is SQVTM and CDR2 is ANQGSEA in the germline V gene. This CDR3 is built from 11 residues. V was trimmed by 6 bases and J by 5 bases, leaving 11 bases between them. CDR3 sequence: CSVGIADEQYF. Written as DNA, the CDR3 is TGCAGCGTGGGAATAGCCGACGAGCAGTACTTC.

This clonotype was seen only a few times. The rearrangement links TRBV29-1 to TRBJ2-1; D not resolved. Per the germline V gene, CDR1 is SQVTM and CDR2 is ANQGSEA. The ends were cut back, 8 bases at V and 2 bases at J, with 16 bases in the middle. This CDR3 comprises 14 residues. For the CDR3, the DNA is TGCAGCCCGAGTGGGGTAGAGACCTACAATGAGCAGTTCTTC. Amino acids: CSPSGVETYNEQFF.

This clonotype was picked up a small number of times. This sequence joins TRBV27 and TRBJ1-5; TRBD1 matches 7 bases. This CDR3 is built from 16 residues. Germline values: CDR1 MNHEY, CDR2 SMNVEV (reference sequence). V gave up 5 bases and J gave up 6 bases; unmatched junction bases: 13. The CDR3: CASSAAGRQGGQPQHF. In DNA, the CDR3 is TGTGCCAGCAGTGCCGCGGGGAGGCAGGGGGGTCAGCCCCAGCATTTT.

This CDR3 reads CASSQDETSDILSYNEQFF. As DNA, the CDR3 is TGTGCCAGCAGCCAAGATGAGACTAGCGACATACTCTCCTACAATGAGCAGTTCTTC. The V call is TRBV4-2, the J call TRBJ2-1; 8 bases map to TRBD2. The CDR3 has 19 residues. Germline CDR1 and CDR2: LGHNA and YNFKEQ. Trimming cost V 0 bases and J 0 bases; bases outside gene matches: 10.

V and J are TRBV5-1 and TRBJ1-1, with D possibly matching TRBD1 (6 bases). Deletions cut 0 bases from V and 11 bases from J, with 14 bases between. Per germline, CDR1 SGHRS and CDR2 YFSETQ. This CDR3 region has 13 residues. The CDR3 nucleotides are TGCGCCAGCAGCTTGGCTCGAACAGGGCATGCTTTCTTT. It encodes CASSLARTGHAFF.

The rearrangement links TRBV2 to TRBJ2-3, with 8 bases matching TRBD2. This CDR3 has 15 residues. CDR1 is SNHLY, CDR2 FYNNEI, per germline. Trimming cost V 5 bases and J 4 bases; bases outside gene matches: 8. The CDR3, as DNA: TGTGCCAGCAGTTTCGGGACTAGTTTCGCAGATACGCAGTATTTT. This translates into CASSFGTSFADTQYF.